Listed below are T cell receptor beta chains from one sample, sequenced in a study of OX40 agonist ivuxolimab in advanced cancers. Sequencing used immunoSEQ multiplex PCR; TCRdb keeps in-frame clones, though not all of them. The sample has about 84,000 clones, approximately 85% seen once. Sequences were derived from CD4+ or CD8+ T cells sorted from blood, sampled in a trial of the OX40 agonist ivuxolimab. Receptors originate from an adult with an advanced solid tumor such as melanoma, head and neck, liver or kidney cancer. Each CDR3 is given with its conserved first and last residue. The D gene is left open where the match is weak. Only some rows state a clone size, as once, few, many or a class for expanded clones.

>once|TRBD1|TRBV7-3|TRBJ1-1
CASSPSGTGYTEAFF
TGTGCCAGCAGCCCAAGCGGGACAGGGTACACTGAAGCTTTCTTT
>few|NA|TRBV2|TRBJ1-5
CASSTQGRGSNQPQHF
TGTGCCAGCAGTACACAGGGAAGGGGAAGCAATCAGCCCCAGCATTTT
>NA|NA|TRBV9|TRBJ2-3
CASSPLWDTDTQYF
TGTGCCAGCAGCCCGCTGTGGGACACAGATACGCAGTATTTT
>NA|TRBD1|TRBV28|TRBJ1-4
CASSPGQGPEKLFF
TGTGCCAGCAGCCCCGGACAGGGACCAGAAAAACTGTTTTTT
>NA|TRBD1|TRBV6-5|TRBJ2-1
CASSYRDRYNEQFF
TGTGCCAGCAGTTACCGGGACAGGTACAATGAGCAGTTCTTC
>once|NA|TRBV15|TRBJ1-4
CATSRGIVRDSPTNEKLFF
TGTGCCACCAGCAGAGGGATAGTCCGGGACTCTCCAACTAATGAAAAACTGTTTTTT
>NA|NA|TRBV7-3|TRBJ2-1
CASSRQGGRSLNEQFF
TGTGCCAGCAGCCGACAGGGCGGGAGGAGTCTCAATGAGCAGTTCTTC
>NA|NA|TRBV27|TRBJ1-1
CASSPHREGTEAFF
TGTGCCAGCAGTCCCCACAGGGAGGGGACTGAAGCTTTCTTT
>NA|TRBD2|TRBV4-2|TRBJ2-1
CASSQDRTGGPFF
TGTGCCAGCAGCCAAGATAGAACGGGGGGGCCGTTCTTC
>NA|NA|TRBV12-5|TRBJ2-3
CASGLLIWRLSTDTQYF
TGTGCTAGTGGTTTGCTGATATGGCGGCTTAGCACAGATACGCAGTATTTT
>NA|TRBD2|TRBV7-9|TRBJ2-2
CASSFNLAGVDTGELFF
TGTGCCAGCAGCTTTAACTTAGCGGGAGTAGACACCGGGGAGCTGTTTTTT
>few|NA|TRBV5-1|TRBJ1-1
CASSPKGQNTEAFF
TGCGCCAGCAGCCCCAAGGGACAGAACACTGAAGCTTTCTTT
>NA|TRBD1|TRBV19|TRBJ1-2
CASSQTGTNYGYTF
TGTGCCAGTAGCCAGACAGGGACTAACTATGGCTACACCTTC
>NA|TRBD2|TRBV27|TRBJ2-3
CASSLRGDPTTDTQYF
TGTGCCAGCAGTTTGCGGGGGGACCCAACCACAGATACGCAGTATTTT
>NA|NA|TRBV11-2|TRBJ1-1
CASSLARGTEAFF
TGTGCCAGCAGCTTAGCCCGGGGCACTGAAGCTTTCTTT
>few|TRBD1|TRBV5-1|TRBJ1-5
CASSLDRGGQPQHF
TGCGCCAGCAGCTTGGACAGGGGCGGACAGCCCCAGCATTTT
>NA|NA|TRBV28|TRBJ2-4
CASSISPRALVDIQYF
TGTGCCAGCAGTATCTCGCCGCGGGCCTTGGTGGACATTCAGTACTTC
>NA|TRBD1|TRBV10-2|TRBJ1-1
CASRNRGGIGSTEAFF
TGCGCCAGCAGAAACAGGGGCGGGATTGGGAGCACTGAAGCTTTCTTT
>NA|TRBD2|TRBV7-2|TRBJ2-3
CASSLGLAGGADTQYF
TGTGCCAGCAGCTTAGGACTAGCGGGGGGCGCAGATACGCAGTATTTT
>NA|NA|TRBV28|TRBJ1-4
CASCTRAGRGEKLFF
TGTGCCAGCTGTACCCGGGCAGGGAGAGGTGAAAAACTGTTTTTT
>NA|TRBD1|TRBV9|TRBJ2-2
CASSYPGGITGELFF
TGTGCCAGCAGCTACCCAGGGGGCATCACCGGGGAGCTGTTTTTT
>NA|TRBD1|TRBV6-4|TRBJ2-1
CASSESQGQVWHEQFF
TGTGCCAGCAGTGAATCTCAGGGACAGGTCTGGCATGAGCAGTTCTTC
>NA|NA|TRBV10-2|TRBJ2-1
CASSEFRPWGLGYDNEQFF
TGCGCCAGCAGTGAGTTCAGGCCTTGGGGGTTGGGCTACGACAATGAGCAGTTCTTC
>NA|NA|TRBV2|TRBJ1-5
CASRSDTGYQPQHF
TGTGCCAGCAGGTCCGACACAGGGTATCAGCCCCAGCATTTT
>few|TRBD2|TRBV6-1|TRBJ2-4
CASSEAVTREGNIQYF
TGTGCCAGCAGTGAAGCGGTGACACGGGAGGGTAACATTCAGTACTTC
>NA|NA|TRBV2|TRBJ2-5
CASTGREGAGETQYF
TGTGCCAGCACCGGCCGGGAGGGGGCAGGGGAGACCCAGTACTTC
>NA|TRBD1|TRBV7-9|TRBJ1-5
CASSLGQAKFTTQHF
TGTGCCAGCAGCTTGGGACAGGCGAAATTTACTACCCAGCATTTT
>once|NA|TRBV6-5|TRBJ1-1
CASSYSTQGNLGAFF
TGTGCCAGCAGTTACTCGACCCAGGGTAACTTGGGAGCTTTCTTT
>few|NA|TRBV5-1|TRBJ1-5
CASSFGSNQPQHF
TGCGCCAGCAGCTTCGGTAGCAATCAGCCCCAGCATTTT
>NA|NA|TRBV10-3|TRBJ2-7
CAISDVRYEQYF
TGTGCCATCAGTGACGTTCGGTACGAGCAGTACTTC
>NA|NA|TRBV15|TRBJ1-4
CATSRTQAAVATNEKLFF
TGTGCCACCAGCAGAACCCAGGCCGCCGTTGCAACTAATGAAAAACTGTTTTTT
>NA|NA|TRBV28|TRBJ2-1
CAALSDWTEQFF
TGTGCTGCGTTGAGTGATTGGACTGAGCAGTTCTTC
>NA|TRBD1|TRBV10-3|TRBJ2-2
CAIREQGARTGELFF
TGTGCCATCAGAGAACAGGGGGCGCGAACCGGGGAGCTGTTTTTT
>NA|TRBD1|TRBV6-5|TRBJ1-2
CASSYQDRGYGYTF
TGTGCCAGCAGTTACCAGGACAGGGGCTATGGCTACACCTTC
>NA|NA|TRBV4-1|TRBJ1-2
CASSQTVTSNYGYTF
TGCGCCAGCAGCCAAACAGTAACCTCTAACTATGGCTACACCTTC
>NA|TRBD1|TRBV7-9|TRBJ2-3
CASSLGGTGFADTQYF
TGTGCCAGCAGCTTAGGTGGGACAGGGTTTGCAGATACGCAGTATTTT
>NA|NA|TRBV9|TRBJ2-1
CASSTGARYNEQFF
TGTGCCAGTTCGACAGGCGCACGATACAATGAGCAGTTCTTC
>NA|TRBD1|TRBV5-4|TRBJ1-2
CASSLEQGGRGYTF
TGTGCCAGCAGCTTGGAACAGGGGGGTAGAGGCTACACCTTC
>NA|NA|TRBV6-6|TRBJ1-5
CASSTGGWVAQHF
TGTGCCAGCAGTACAGGTGGCTGGGTGGCCCAGCATTTT
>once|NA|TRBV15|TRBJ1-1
CATSNPAGREGTEAFF
TGTGCCACGTCAAACCCTGCAGGGCGGGAGGGGACTGAAGCTTTCTTT
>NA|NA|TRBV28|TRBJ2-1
CASSYGTGYNEQFF
TGTGCCAGCAGTTACGGGACTGGGTACAATGAGCAGTTCTTC
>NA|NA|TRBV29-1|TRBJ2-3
CSVSGLLWGTDTQYF
TGCAGCGTTAGCGGACTCCTTTGGGGCACAGATACGCAGTATTTT
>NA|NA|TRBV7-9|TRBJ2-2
CASTEGQNTGELFF
TGTGCCAGCACCGAGGGGCAGAACACCGGGGAGCTGTTTTTT